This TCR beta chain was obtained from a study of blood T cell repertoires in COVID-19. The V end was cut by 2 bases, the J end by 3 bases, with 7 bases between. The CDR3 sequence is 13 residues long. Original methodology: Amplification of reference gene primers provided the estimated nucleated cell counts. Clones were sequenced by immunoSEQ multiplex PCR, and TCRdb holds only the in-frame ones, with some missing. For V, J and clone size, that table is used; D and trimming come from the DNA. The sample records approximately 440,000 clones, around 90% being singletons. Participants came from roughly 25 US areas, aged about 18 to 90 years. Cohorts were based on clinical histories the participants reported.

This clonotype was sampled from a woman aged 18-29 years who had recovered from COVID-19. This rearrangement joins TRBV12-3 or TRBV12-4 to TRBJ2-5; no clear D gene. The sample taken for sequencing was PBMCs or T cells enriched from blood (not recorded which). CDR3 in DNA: TGTGCCAGCAGTTTATCAGTAAAAGAGACCCAGTACTTC. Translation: CASSLSVKETQYF.